This T cell receptor beta chain was retrieved from a study of monozygotic twins with cystic fibrosis. The repertoire was sequenced with immunoSEQ multiplex PCR; TCRdb's copy has only in-frame clones and lacks some. The sample shows over 14,000 clones, approximately 84% of them seen only once. About this clone: At one end, the junction sequence differs from germline, possibly due to a read error.

From germline, CDR1 is MNHNS and CDR2 SASEGT. The CDR3 covers 11 residues. The receptor was derived from a boy aged 5-17 years with cystic fibrosis. V and J are TRBV6-1 and TRBJ2-1; a weak D match, TRBD1 (5 bases). The sample taken for sequencing was blood. CDR3 sequence reads: CASSEGPGCLF. DNA of the CDR3: TGTGCCAGCAGTGAAGGTCCAGGGTGCCTCTTC.